These T cell receptor beta chains were read from a single sample in a study of T cell changes during pregnancy in multiple sclerosis. Using immunoSEQ multiplex PCR, the repertoire was profiled, and TCRdb retains in-frame clones only, with some absent. Counted here are around 69,000 clones, about 90% occurring once; the ten biggest clones make up 2% to 2.5%. Sequences were derived from peripheral blood, sampled in the second trimester of pregnancy. These receptors all stem from a female donor in good health, enrolled as a control in a pregnancy study. The CDR3 runs from the conserved cysteine through the conserved F or W. Each record gives: CDR3 protein, CDR3 DNA, D gene, clone size, V gene, J gene. The D gene is left open where the match is weak. Rows give clone size only sometimes, using once, few, many, or a class for an expanded clone.

CDR3aa: CASSQGQGAGYNEQFF
CDR3nt: TGCGCCAGCAGTCAAGGACAGGGGGCGGGTTACAATGAGCAGTTCTTC
d_gene: TRBD1
abundance: -
v_gene: TRBV23-1
j_gene: TRBJ2-1

CDR3aa: CARRGRDGYTF
CDR3nt: TGTGCCAGGAGGGGGCGCGATGGCTACACCTTC
d_gene: TRBD1
abundance: few
v_gene: TRBV28
j_gene: TRBJ1-2

CDR3aa: CSAPPDYGYTF
CDR3nt: TGCAGTGCTCCCCCTGACTATGGCTACACCTTC
d_gene: -
abundance: -
v_gene: TRBV20-1
j_gene: TRBJ1-2

CDR3aa: CASSLLLSYEQYF
CDR3nt: TGTGCCAGCAGCTTACTCCTCTCCTACGAGCAGTACTTC
d_gene: -
abundance: -
v_gene: TRBV7-9
j_gene: TRBJ2-7

CDR3aa: CASSYRGGNTEAFF
CDR3nt: TGTGCCAGTAGTTACCGGGGGGGGAACACTGAAGCTTTCTTT
d_gene: -
abundance: -
v_gene: TRBV19
j_gene: TRBJ1-1

CDR3aa: CASSLDGGDEQYF
CDR3nt: TGTGCCAGCAGTTTAGACGGGGGGGACGAGCAGTACTTC
d_gene: TRBD2
abundance: -
v_gene: TRBV28
j_gene: TRBJ2-7

CDR3aa: CASSEYVVRQGALIGAFF
CDR3nt: TGTGCCAGCAGTGAATATGTGGTTCGACAGGGGGCCTTAATTGGAGCTTTCTTT
d_gene: TRBD1
abundance: -
v_gene: TRBV6-1
j_gene: TRBJ1-1

CDR3aa: CASSLGGLRDTEAFF
CDR3nt: TGCGCCAGCAGCTTGGGGGGGCTGAGGGACACTGAAGCTTTCTTT
d_gene: -
abundance: once
v_gene: TRBV5-1
j_gene: TRBJ1-1

CDR3aa: CASRSGQGNGYTF
CDR3nt: TGTGCCAGCAGATCCGGACAGGGGAATGGCTACACCTTC
d_gene: TRBD1
abundance: -
v_gene: TRBV28
j_gene: TRBJ1-2

CDR3aa: CASSRLGGGYQETQYF
CDR3nt: TGTGCCAGCAGCCGACTGGGCGGGGGGTACCAAGAGACCCAGTACTTC
d_gene: TRBD2
abundance: -
v_gene: TRBV9
j_gene: TRBJ2-5

CDR3aa: CASSLLGGMNTEAFF
CDR3nt: TGTGCCAGCAGTTTATTGGGAGGAATGAACACTGAAGCTTTCTTT
d_gene: -
abundance: -
v_gene: TRBV27
j_gene: TRBJ1-1

CDR3aa: CASGDSGQGRYEQYF
CDR3nt: TGTGCCAGCGGGGACTCAGGACAGGGGCGCTACGAGCAGTACTTC
d_gene: TRBD1
abundance: -
v_gene: TRBV28
j_gene: TRBJ2-7

CDR3aa: CSVGRGEDGYTF
CDR3nt: TGCAGCGTTGGGCGGGGAGAGGATGGCTACACCTTC
d_gene: -
abundance: -
v_gene: TRBV29-1
j_gene: TRBJ1-2

CDR3aa: CASSLSHTTYEQYF
CDR3nt: TGTGCCAGCAGCTTATCCCACACAACCTACGAGCAGTACTTC
d_gene: -
abundance: -
v_gene: TRBV11-3
j_gene: TRBJ2-7

CDR3aa: CASSRGMYNEQFF
CDR3nt: TGTGCCAGCAGTCGAGGGATGTACAATGAGCAGTTCTTC
d_gene: -
abundance: -
v_gene: TRBV7-8
j_gene: TRBJ2-1

CDR3aa: CASSLGRGPRDHEQYF
CDR3nt: TGTGCCAGCAGCTTGGGGAGGGGCCCCCGGGACCACGAGCAGTACTTC
d_gene: TRBD2
abundance: -
v_gene: TRBV11-1
j_gene: TRBJ2-7

CDR3aa: CASGYSTGATLPLHF
CDR3nt: TGTGCCAGCGGATATAGCACAGGGGCCACATTGCCCCTCCACTTT
d_gene: TRBD1
abundance: -
v_gene: TRBV27
j_gene: TRBJ1-6

CDR3aa: CASSALAGRADTQYF
CDR3nt: TGTGCCAGCAGTGCACTAGCGGGAAGAGCAGATACGCAGTATTTT
d_gene: TRBD2
abundance: -
v_gene: TRBV6-4
j_gene: TRBJ2-3

CDR3aa: CASSDGPRDTEAFF
CDR3nt: TGTGCCAGCAGTGACGGCCCGCGGGATACTGAAGCTTTCTTT
d_gene: -
abundance: -
v_gene: TRBV6-4
j_gene: TRBJ1-1

CDR3aa: CASSVDRRYGYTF
CDR3nt: TGTGCCAGCAGTGTGGACAGACGCTATGGCTACACCTTC
d_gene: -
abundance: -
v_gene: TRBV2
j_gene: TRBJ1-2

CDR3aa: CSVEDRAVPGQAGANVLTF
CDR3nt: TGCAGCGTTGAAGATCGGGCGGTCCCGGGACAGGCTGGGGCCAACGTCCTGACTTTC
d_gene: TRBD1
abundance: -
v_gene: TRBV29-1
j_gene: TRBJ2-6

CDR3aa: CASSQTIDIGAEQFF
CDR3nt: TGCGCCAGCAGCCAAACAATCGATATCGGAGCTGAGCAGTTCTTC
d_gene: -
abundance: -
v_gene: TRBV4-1
j_gene: TRBJ2-1

CDR3aa: CASSIASRGNQPQHF
CDR3nt: TGTGCCAGTAGTATAGCATCCAGGGGTAATCAGCCCCAGCATTTT
d_gene: -
abundance: -
v_gene: TRBV19
j_gene: TRBJ1-5

CDR3aa: CAWSVGGTDTQYF
CDR3nt: TGTGCCTGGAGTGTAGGAGGGACAGATACGCAGTATTTT
d_gene: -
abundance: -
v_gene: TRBV30
j_gene: TRBJ2-3

CDR3aa: CASTGTSTFF
CDR3nt: TGTGCCAGCACCGGGACTAGCACTTTCTTC
d_gene: TRBD2
abundance: -
v_gene: TRBV6-6
j_gene: TRBJ2-1

CDR3aa: CASSYSLADKETQYF
CDR3nt: TGTGCCAGCAGTTACTCACTAGCAGATAAAGAGACCCAGTACTTC
d_gene: -
abundance: -
v_gene: TRBV6-5
j_gene: TRBJ2-5

CDR3aa: CASSLTGGAAQPQHF
CDR3nt: TGCGCCAGCAGCTTGACAGGGGGAGCTGCTCAGCCCCAGCATTTT
d_gene: TRBD1
abundance: once
v_gene: TRBV5-1
j_gene: TRBJ1-5

CDR3aa: CSVGGAGTGELFF
CDR3nt: TGCAGCGTGGGGGGGGCGGGCACCGGGGAGCTGTTTTTT
d_gene: -
abundance: -
v_gene: TRBV29-1
j_gene: TRBJ2-2

CDR3aa: CASSQDADYSNQPQHF
CDR3nt: TGCGCCAGCAGCCAAGACGCGGATTATAGCAATCAGCCCCAGCATTTT
d_gene: -
abundance: -
v_gene: TRBV4-1
j_gene: TRBJ1-5

CDR3aa: CSVPLAGATDTQYF
CDR3nt: TGCAGCGTCCCACTAGCGGGGGCCACAGATACGCAGTATTTT
d_gene: TRBD2
abundance: -
v_gene: TRBV29-1
j_gene: TRBJ2-3

CDR3aa: CASSEYGGSSGELFF
CDR3nt: TGTGCCAGCAGTGAATACGGGGGGAGTAGCGGGGAGCTGTTTTTT
d_gene: TRBD2
abundance: -
v_gene: TRBV6-1
j_gene: TRBJ2-2

CDR3aa: CASSLNEETQYF
CDR3nt: TGCGCCAGCAGCTTAAATGAGGAGACCCAGTACTTC
d_gene: -
abundance: -
v_gene: TRBV5-1
j_gene: TRBJ2-5

CDR3aa: CASSGQGLSPLHF
CDR3nt: TGCGCCAGCAGTGGACAGGGTCTTTCACCCCTCCACTTT
d_gene: TRBD1
abundance: -
v_gene: TRBV5-1
j_gene: TRBJ1-6

CDR3aa: CASGGGYGELFF
CDR3nt: TGTGCCAGTGGGGGCGGATACGGGGAGCTGTTTTTT
d_gene: -
abundance: -
v_gene: TRBV27
j_gene: TRBJ2-2

CDR3aa: CASSTWTGNLGGYTF
CDR3nt: TGTGCCAGCAGCACTTGGACAGGGAATCTGGGGGGCTACACCTTC
d_gene: TRBD1
abundance: once
v_gene: TRBV9
j_gene: TRBJ1-2

CDR3aa: CASSDQGVSEAFF
CDR3nt: TGTGCCAGCTCGGACCAGGGGGTCAGCGAAGCTTTCTTT
d_gene: TRBD1
abundance: -
v_gene: TRBV18
j_gene: TRBJ1-1

CDR3aa: CASSQESGFSTDTQYF
CDR3nt: TGTGCCAGCAGCCAAGAATCCGGGTTTAGCACAGATACGCAGTATTTT
d_gene: -
abundance: -
v_gene: TRBV28
j_gene: TRBJ2-3

CDR3aa: CASSQARGGTYEQYF
CDR3nt: TGTGCCAGCAGCCAAGCCCGGGGGGGGACATACGAGCAGTACTTC
d_gene: TRBD2
abundance: -
v_gene: TRBV4-2
j_gene: TRBJ2-7

CDR3aa: CASSMVGSGRTDF
CDR3nt: TGTGCCAGTAGTATGGTCGGGAGCGGGAGAACGGACTTC
d_gene: TRBD2
abundance: few
v_gene: TRBV19
j_gene: TRBJ2-7

CDR3aa: CASGSRETQYF
CDR3nt: TGTGCCAGCGGCTCCAGGGAGACCCAGTACTTC
d_gene: -
abundance: -
v_gene: TRBV2
j_gene: TRBJ2-5

CDR3aa: CASSQVEGSPLHF
CDR3nt: TGCGCCAGCAGCCAAGTTGAGGGTTCACCCCTCCACTTT
d_gene: -
abundance: -
v_gene: TRBV4-1
j_gene: TRBJ1-6

CDR3aa: CAWGLHGYTF
CDR3nt: TGTGCCTGGGGCCTTCATGGCTACACCTTC
d_gene: -
abundance: few
v_gene: TRBV30
j_gene: TRBJ1-2

CDR3aa: CASRTGSNTGELFF
CDR3nt: TGTGCCAGCAGGACAGGATCGAACACCGGGGAGCTGTTTTTT
d_gene: -
abundance: -
v_gene: TRBV5-6
j_gene: TRBJ2-2